This T cell receptor (beta chain) was found in a study of PD-1 blockade in classical Hodgkin lymphoma. No patient escaped relapse after autologous stem cell transplantation, and brentuximab vedotin exposure varied. As regards this clone: Its antigen is not known.

Profiling relied on immunoSEQ multiplex PCR, and the TCRdb table lists in-frame clones only, not all of them. The sample carries over 15,000 clones, over 80% recorded once. Notes on the study in general: With CD4+ cells, TCR diversity rose significantly by C4D1, but not with CD8+ cells.

CDR1 SGHRS and CDR2 YFSETQ come from the germline V gene. V shed 4 bases and J shed 0 bases, with 7 bases lying between them. The CDR3 length is 14 residues. The chain carries TRBV5-1 and TRBJ1-4, with a weak D call TRBD1 (5 bases). The TCR sequence derives from a human donor with classical Hodgkin lymphoma. Here the sequenced sample was peripheral blood mononuclear cells (PBMCs), taken before the second cycle of nivolumab. The chain's CDR3 is CASSRGATNEKLFF. The CDR3 coding sequence is TGCGCCAGCAGCCGGGGGGCAACTAATGAAAAACTGTTTTTT. Drawing the rest from reference TRBV5-1 and TRBJ1-4, the complete variable domain is KAGVTQTPRYLIKTRGQQVTLSCSPISGHRSVSWYQQTPGQGLQFLFEYFSETQRNKGNFPGRFSGRQFSNSRSEMNVSTLELGDSALYLCASSRGATNEKLFFGSGTQLSVL.